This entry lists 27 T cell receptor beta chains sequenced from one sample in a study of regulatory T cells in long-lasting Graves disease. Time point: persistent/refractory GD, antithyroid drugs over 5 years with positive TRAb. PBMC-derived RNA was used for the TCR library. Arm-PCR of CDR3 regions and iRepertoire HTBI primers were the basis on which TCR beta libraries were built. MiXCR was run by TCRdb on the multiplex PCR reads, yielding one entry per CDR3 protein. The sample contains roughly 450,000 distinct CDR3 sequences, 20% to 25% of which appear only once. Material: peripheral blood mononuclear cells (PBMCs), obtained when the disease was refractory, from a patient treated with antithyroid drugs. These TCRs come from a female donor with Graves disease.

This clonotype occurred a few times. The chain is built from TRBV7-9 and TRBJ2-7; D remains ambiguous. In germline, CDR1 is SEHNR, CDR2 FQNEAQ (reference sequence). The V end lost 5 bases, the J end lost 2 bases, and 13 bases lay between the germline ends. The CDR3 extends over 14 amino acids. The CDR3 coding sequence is TGTGCCAGCAGCCTCCTGGGTTCCCCCTACGAGCAGTACTTC. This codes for CASSLLGSPYEQYF.

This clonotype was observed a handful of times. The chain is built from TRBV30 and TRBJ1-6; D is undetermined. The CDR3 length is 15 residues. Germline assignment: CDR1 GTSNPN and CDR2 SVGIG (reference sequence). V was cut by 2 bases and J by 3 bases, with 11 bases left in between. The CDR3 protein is CAWSKPPGYNSPLHF. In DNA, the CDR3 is TGTGCCTGGAGTAAACCACCGGGCTATAATTCACCCCTCCACTTT. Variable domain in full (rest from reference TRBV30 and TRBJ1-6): SQTIHQWPATLVQPVGSPLSLECTVEGTSNPNLYWYRQAAGRGLQLLFYSVGIGQISSEVPQNLSASRPQDRQFILSSKKLLLSDSGFYLCAWSKPPGYNSPLHFGNGTRLTVT.

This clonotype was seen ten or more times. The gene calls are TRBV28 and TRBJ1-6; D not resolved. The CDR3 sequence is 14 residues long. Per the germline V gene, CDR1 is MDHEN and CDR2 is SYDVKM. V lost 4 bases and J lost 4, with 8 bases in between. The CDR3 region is CASSSRRYNSPLHF. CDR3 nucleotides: TGTGCCAGCAGTTCCAGGCGTTATAATTCACCCCTCCACTTT. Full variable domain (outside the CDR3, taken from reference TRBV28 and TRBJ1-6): DVKVTQSSRYLVKRTGEKVFLECVQDMDHENMFWYRQDPGLGLRLIYFSYDVKMKEKGDIPEGYSVSREKKERFSLILESASTNQTSMYLCASSSRRYNSPLHFGNGTRLTVT.

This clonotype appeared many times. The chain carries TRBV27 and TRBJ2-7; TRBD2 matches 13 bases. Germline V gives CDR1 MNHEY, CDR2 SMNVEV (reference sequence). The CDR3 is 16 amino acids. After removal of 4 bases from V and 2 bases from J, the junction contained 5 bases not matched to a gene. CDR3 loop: CASSSGLAGITYEQYF. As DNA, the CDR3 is TGTGCCAGCAGTTCGGGACTAGCGGGAATCACCTACGAGCAGTACTTC.

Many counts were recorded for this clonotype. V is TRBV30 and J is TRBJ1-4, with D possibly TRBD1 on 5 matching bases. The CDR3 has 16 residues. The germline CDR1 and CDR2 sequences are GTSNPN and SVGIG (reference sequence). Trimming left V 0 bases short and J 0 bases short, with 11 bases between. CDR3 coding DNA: TGTGCCTGGAGTGTACGGAGGGGTGCAACTAATGAAAAACTGTTTTTT. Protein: CAWSVRRGATNEKLFF. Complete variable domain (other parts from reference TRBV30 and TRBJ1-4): SQTIHQWPATLVQPVGSPLSLECTVEGTSNPNLYWYRQAAGRGLQLLFYSVGIGQISSEVPQNLSASRPQDRQFILSSKKLLLSDSGFYLCAWSVRRGATNEKLFFGSGTQLSVL.

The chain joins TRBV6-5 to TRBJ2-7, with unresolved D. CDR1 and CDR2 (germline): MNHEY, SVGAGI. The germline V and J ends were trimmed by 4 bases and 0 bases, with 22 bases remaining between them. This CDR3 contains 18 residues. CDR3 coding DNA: TGTGCCAGCAGTTCCCGGAGTGGGCTCCCTGAGTACTCCTACGAGCAGTACTTC. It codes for CASSSRSGLPEYSYEQYF.

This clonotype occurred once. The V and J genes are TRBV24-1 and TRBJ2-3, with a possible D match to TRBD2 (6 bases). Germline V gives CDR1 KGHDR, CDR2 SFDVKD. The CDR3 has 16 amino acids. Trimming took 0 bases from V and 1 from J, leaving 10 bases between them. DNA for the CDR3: TGTGCCACCAGTGATTTGCGAGGGGAGGGCACAGATACGCAGTATTTT. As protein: CATSDLRGEGTDTQYF.

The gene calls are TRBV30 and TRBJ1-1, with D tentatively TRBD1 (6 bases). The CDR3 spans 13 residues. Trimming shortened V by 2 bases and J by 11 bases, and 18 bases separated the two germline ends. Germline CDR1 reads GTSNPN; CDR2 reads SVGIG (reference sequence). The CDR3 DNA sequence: TGTGCCTGGAGTAAACCGGGGACGAGGGGGGCTTTCTTT. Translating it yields CAWSKPGTRGAFF.

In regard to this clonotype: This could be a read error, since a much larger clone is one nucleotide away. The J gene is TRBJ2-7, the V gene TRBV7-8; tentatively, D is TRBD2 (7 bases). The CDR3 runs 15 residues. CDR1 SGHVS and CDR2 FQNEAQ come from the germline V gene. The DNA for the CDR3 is TGTGCCAGCAGCTTAGGTCGCGGGGGCTCCTACGAGCAGCACTTC. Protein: CASSLGRGGSYEQHF.

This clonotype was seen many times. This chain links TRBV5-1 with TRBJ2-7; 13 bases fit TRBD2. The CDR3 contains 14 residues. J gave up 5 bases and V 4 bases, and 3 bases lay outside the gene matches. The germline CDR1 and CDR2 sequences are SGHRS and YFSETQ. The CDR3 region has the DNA TGCGCCAGCAGCCACGGACTAGCGGGAGACGAGCAGTACTTC. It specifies CASSHGLAGDEQYF. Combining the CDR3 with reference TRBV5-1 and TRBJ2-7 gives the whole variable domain KAGVTQTPRYLIKTRGQQVTLSCSPISGHRSVSWYQQTPGQGLQFLFEYFSETQRNKGNFPGRFSGRQFSNSRSEMNVSTLELGDSALYLCASSHGLAGDEQYFGPGTRLTVT.

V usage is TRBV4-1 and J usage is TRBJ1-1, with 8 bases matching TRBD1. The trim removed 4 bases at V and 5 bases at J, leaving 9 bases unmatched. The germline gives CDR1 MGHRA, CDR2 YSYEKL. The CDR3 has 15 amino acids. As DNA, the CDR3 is TGCGCCAGCAGCCCCCAGGGGGCGGGTGGGACTGAAGCTTTCTTT. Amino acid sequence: CASSPQGAGGTEAFF.

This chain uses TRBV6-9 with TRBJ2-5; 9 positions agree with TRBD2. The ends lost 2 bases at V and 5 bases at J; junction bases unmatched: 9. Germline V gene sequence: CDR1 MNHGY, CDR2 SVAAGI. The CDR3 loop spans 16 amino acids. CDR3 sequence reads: CASSYGSGSGSETQYF. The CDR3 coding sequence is TGTGCCAGCAGTTATGGTAGCGGGAGCGGTTCGGAGACCCAGTACTTC.

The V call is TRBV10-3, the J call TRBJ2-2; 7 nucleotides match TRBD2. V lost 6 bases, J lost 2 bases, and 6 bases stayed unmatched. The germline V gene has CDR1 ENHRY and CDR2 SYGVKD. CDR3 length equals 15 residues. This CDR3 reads CAIRGLDTNTGELFF. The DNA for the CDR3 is TGTGCCATCAGAGGACTAGATACTAACACCGGGGAGCTGTTTTTT.

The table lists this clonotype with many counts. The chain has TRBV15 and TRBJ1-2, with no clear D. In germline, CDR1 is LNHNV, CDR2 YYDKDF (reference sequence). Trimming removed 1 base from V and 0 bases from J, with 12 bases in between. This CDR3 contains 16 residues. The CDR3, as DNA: TGTGCCACCAGCAGAGCCAGGACGAGGCCTAACTATGGCTACACCTTC. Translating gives CATSRARTRPNYGYTF.

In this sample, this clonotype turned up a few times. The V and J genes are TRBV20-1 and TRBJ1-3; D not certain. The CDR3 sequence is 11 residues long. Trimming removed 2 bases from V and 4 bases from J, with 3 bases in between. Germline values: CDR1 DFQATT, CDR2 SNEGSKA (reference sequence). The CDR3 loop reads CSARPGNTIYF. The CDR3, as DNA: TGCAGTGCTAGACCAGGAAACACCATATATTTT.

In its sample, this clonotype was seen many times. The CDR3 is CASSLGQNQPQHF. In DNA, the CDR3 is TGTGCCAGCAGTTTAGGGCAGAATCAGCCCCAGCATTTT. The rearrangement joins TRBV12-3 or TRBV12-4 to TRBJ1-5; D remains ambiguous. Trimming removed 1 base from V and 4 bases from J, with 5 bases in between. The CDR3 runs 13 residues.

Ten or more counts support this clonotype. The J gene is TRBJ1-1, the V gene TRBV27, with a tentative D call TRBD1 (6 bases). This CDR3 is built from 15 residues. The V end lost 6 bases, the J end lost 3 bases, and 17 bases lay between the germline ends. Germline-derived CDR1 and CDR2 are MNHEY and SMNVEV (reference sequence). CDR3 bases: TGTGCCAGCAGCAACCAAGGGGGTCGGGACACTGAAGCTTTCTTT. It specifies CASSNQGGRDTEAFF.

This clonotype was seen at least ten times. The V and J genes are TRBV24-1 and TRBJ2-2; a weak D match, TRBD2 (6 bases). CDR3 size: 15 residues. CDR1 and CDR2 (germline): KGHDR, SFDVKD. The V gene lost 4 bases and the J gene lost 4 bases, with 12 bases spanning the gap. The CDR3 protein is CATSDHRRGTGELFF. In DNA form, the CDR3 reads TGTGCCACCAGTGACCATCGGCGGGGCACCGGGGAGCTGTTTTTT.

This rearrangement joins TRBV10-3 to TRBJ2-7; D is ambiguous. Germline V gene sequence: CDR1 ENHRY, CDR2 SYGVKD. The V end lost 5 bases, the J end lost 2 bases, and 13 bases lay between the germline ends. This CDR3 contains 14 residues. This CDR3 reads CAISPTVEPYEQYF. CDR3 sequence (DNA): TGTGCCATCAGTCCCACAGTGGAACCCTACGAGCAGTACTTC.

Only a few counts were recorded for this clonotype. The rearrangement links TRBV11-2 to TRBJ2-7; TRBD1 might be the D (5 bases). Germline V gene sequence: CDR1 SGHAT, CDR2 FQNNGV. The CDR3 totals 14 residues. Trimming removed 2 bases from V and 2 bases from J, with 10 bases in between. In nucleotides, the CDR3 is TGTGCCAGCAGCTTAAGATCAGGGACCTACGAGCAGTACTTC. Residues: CASSLRSGTYEQYF.

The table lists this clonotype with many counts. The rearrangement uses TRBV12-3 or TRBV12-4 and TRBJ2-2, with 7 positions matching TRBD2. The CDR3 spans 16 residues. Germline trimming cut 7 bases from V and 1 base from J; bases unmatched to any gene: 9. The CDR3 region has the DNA TGTGCCAGCATCAAATCGGGACTACAGAACACCGGGGAGCTGTTTTTT. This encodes CASIKSGLQNTGELFF.

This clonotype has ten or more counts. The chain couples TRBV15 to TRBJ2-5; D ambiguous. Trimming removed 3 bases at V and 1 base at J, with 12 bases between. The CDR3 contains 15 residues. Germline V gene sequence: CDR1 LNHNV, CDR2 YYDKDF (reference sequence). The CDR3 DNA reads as TGTGCCACCAGCAGGCCGAGGTTAGCCCAAGAGACCCAGTACTTC. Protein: CATSRPRLAQETQYF.

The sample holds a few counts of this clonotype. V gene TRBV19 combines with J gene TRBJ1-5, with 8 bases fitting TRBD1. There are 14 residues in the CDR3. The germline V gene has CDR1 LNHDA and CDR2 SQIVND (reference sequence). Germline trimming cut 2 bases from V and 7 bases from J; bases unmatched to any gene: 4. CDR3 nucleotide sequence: TGTGCCAGTAGTATATTGACAGGGGAACAGCCCCAGCATTTT. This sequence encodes CASSILTGEQPQHF.

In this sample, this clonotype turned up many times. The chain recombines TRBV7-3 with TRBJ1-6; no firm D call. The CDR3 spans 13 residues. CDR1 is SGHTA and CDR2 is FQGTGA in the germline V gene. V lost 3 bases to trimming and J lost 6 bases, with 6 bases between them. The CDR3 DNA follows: TGTGCCAGCAGCTTCGGTACTAATTCACCCCTCCACTTT. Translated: CASSFGTNSPLHF.

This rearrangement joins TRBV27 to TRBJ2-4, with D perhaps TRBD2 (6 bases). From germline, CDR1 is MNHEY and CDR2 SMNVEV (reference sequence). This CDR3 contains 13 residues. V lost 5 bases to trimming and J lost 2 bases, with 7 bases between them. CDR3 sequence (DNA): TGTGCCAGCAGTGGGGGGTCCAAAAACATTCAGTACTTC. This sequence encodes CASSGGSKNIQYF.

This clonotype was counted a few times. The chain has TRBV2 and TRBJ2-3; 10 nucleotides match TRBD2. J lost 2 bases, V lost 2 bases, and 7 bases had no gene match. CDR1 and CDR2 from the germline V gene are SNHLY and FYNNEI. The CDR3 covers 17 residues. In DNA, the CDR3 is TGTGCCAGCAGTGAAATTGGACTAGCGGAAACCACAGATACGCAGTATTTT. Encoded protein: CASSEIGLAETTDTQYF.

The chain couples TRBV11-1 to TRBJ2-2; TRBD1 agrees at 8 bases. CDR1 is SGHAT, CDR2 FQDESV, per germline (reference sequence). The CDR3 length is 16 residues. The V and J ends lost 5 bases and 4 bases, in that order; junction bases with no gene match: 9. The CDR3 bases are TGTGCCAGCAGCCTCCCCGGACAGGGTGCCACCGGGGAGCTGTTTTTT. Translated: CASSLPGQGATGELFF.